Following are 28 T cell receptor beta chains from one sample sequenced in a study of vaccination effects on CD4 cells after COVID-19. Their antigens are not known. The protocol was immunoSEQ multiplex PCR, while the TCRdb copy is restricted to in-frame clones and leaves out a portion. The sample consists of about 61,000 clones, roughly 72% of them appearing once. Using viral peptide pools, the ViraFEST assay grew out antigen-specific CD4+ T cells prior to sequencing. The culture ran for around ten days before CD4+ T cells were isolated. Either the BNT162b2 or mRNA-1273 vaccine was given to participants in two doses. The sample here was CD4+ T cells from PBMCs cultured with HCoV-229E spike peptides, taken after COVID-19 vaccination. These receptors all stem from a human donor who received a COVID-19 vaccine.

DNA of the CDR3: TGTGCCACCGGCTGGCAGGGGTATGGCACCGGGGAGCTGTTTTTT. This codes for CATGWQGYGTGELFF. The chain links TRBV24-1 to TRBJ2-2; weak D call: TRBD1 (6 bases). The germline CDR1 and CDR2 sequences are KGHDR and SFDVKD. V was cut by 9 bases and J by 4 bases, with 17 bases left in between. CDR3 length equals 15 residues.

V gene TRBV6-5 combines with J gene TRBJ2-5, with D perhaps given as TRBD1 or TRBD2 (5 bases each). This CDR3 is built from 12 residues. Between the trimmed V and J ends, which lost 9 bases and 2 bases, there was a span of 10 bases. Germline CDR1 MNHEY, CDR2 SVGAGI. This CDR3 reads CASKWGQETQYF. DNA of the CDR3: TGTGCCAGTAAGTGGGGGCAAGAGACCCAGTACTTC.

This clone was counted between two and nine times. The rearrangement uses TRBV5-1 and TRBJ2-1; D is perhaps TRBD1 (6 bases). This CDR3 is 15 amino acids long. Per germline, CDR1 SGHRS and CDR2 YFSETQ. V dropped 0 bases and J dropped 2 bases, with 9 bases sitting between them. CDR3 sequence: CASSLGQEAYNEQFF. The CDR3 region has the DNA TGCGCCAGCAGCTTGGGACAGGAGGCCTACAATGAGCAGTTCTTC.

J is TRBJ1-5 and V is TRBV6-5; D perhaps matches TRBD1 (5 bases). The CDR3 runs to 14 residues. V was pared by 7 bases and J by 2 bases, with 12 bases between. CDR1 and CDR2 from the germline V gene are MNHEY and SVGAGI. The CDR3 DNA follows: TGTGCCAGCACCCTCGGGGGTGGCAATCAGCCCCAGCATTTT. Residues: CASTLGGGNQPQHF.

The chain links TRBV20-1 to TRBJ1-1; D gene uncertain. Germline V gene data show CDR1 as DFQATT and CDR2 as SNEGSKA (reference sequence). CDR3 size: 11 residues. Trimming took 3 bases from V and 4 from J, leaving 6 bases between them. CDR3 coding DNA: TGCAGTGCTAGTTGGGGCACTGAAGCTTTCTTT. As protein: CSASWGTEAFF.

The chain carries TRBV7-2 and TRBJ2-1; perhaps TRBD1 as D (5 bases). The CDR3 is made up of 13 amino acids. Germline CDR1 is SGHTA and CDR2 is FQGNSA. Trimming removed 2 bases from V and 7 bases from J, with 9 bases in between. The DNA of the CDR3 is TGTGCCAGCAGCTTAAGTAGGGGAAATGAGCAGTTCTTC. This sequence encodes CASSLSRGNEQFF.

The V call is TRBV5-8, the J call TRBJ2-5; possible D gene TRBD1, 5 bases. Germline loops: CDR1 SGHTS, CDR2 YDEGEE. With 9 bases removed from V and 1 base from J, the gap between germline ends came to 10 bases. This CDR3 has 12 residues. The CDR3 loop reads CATSRGQETQYF. The CDR3 DNA is TGTGCCACCTCTAGGGGCCAAGAGACCCAGTACTTC.

The rearrangement uses TRBV5-8 and TRBJ2-2, with TRBD1 matching over 9 bases. The length of the CDR3 is 18 residues. J gave up 7 bases and V 0 bases, and 13 bases lay outside the gene matches. Germline CDR1 SGHTS, CDR2 YDEGEE. The chain's CDR3 is CASSLESRIGQGIGELFF. The CDR3 DNA is TGTGCCAGCAGCTTGGAAAGCAGAATAGGACAGGGGATCGGGGAGCTGTTTTTT.

The V call is TRBV20-1, the J call TRBJ2-7, with 9 nucleotides matching TRBD1. The CDR3 runs to 11 residues. Trimming cost V 1 base and J 13 bases; bases outside gene matches: 5. Germline lookup yields CDR1 DFQATT and CDR2 SNEGSKA (reference sequence). The CDR3 DNA reads as TGCAGTGCTAGAGCCGGGACAGGGTTATACGTC. It is translated as CSARAGTGLYV.

V is TRBV5-1 and J is TRBJ1-1; 8 nucleotides line up with TRBD1. The length of the CDR3 is 16 residues. Germline V lookup: CDR1 SGHRS, CDR2 YFSETQ. V was clipped by 2 bases and J by 2 bases; unmatched bases: 8. The CDR3 DNA follows: TGCGCCAGCAGCTTACCGGGACAGGAGATAAACACTGAAGCTTTCTTT. Residues: CASSLPGQEINTEAFF.

The chain combines TRBV29-1 with TRBJ2-2, with a possible D match to TRBD1 (5 bases). V was clipped by 7 bases and J by 4 bases, with 10 bases between them. Per germline, CDR1 SQVTM and CDR2 ANQGSEA. This CDR3 is built from 12 residues. The CDR3 DNA follows: TGCAGCGGAGGACAAACCACCGGGGAGCTGTTTTTT. It translates to CSGGQTTGELFF.

A few counts support this clone. The J gene is TRBJ1-1, the V gene TRBV14; 7 bases agree with TRBD1. Germline CDR1 is SGHDN and CDR2 is FVKESK. V trimming: 3 bases; J trimming: 4 bases; junction bases outside the gene matches: 5. CDR3 size: 14 residues. This CDR3 is CASSQETGTTEAFF. DNA for the CDR3: TGTGCCAGCAGCCAGGAGACAGGGACCACTGAAGCTTTCTTT. The variable domain in full, completed from reference TRBV14 and TRBJ1-1, reads EAGVTQFPSHSVIEKGQTVTLRCDPISGHDNLYWYRRVMGKEIKFLLHFVKESKQDESGMPNNRFLAERTGGTYSTLKVQPAELEDSGVYFCASSQETGTTEAFFGQGTRLTVV.

This chain uses TRBV12-3 or TRBV12-4 with TRBJ1-2; D might be TRBD1 (6 bases). The V gene lost 6 bases and the J gene lost 1 base, with 9 bases spanning the gap. The CDR3 has 13 residues. CDR3 protein: CASRRTDNYGYTF. The CDR3 nucleotides are TGTGCCAGCAGGAGGACAGATAACTATGGCTACACCTTC.

The chain couples TRBV5-1 to TRBJ1-4; D gene uncertain. The V gene's germline CDR1 is SGHRS and CDR2 YFSETQ. The ends were cut back, 5 bases at V and 2 bases at J, with 13 bases in the middle. The CDR3 sequence is 15 residues long. The CDR3 sequence is CASRGRTDTNEKLFF. CDR3 nucleotide sequence: TGCGCCAGCAGGGGTAGGACGGATACTAATGAAAAACTGTTTTTT.

This sequence joins TRBV28 and TRBJ1-5; TRBD1 might be the D (6 bases). The CDR3 runs 14 residues. Trimming removed 4 bases from V and 10 bases from J, with 17 bases in between. Germline CDR1 is MDHEN and CDR2 is SYDVKM. The DNA of the CDR3 is TGTGCCAGCAGTTATGGGGCAGGGGAGAAACCCCAGCATTTT. Protein product: CASSYGAGEKPQHF.

This clone was picked up one time. The gene calls are TRBV10-3 and TRBJ2-2, with 9 bases that match TRBD1. With 2 bases clipped from V and 2 bases from J, the junction kept 3 bases outside the gene matches. This CDR3 contains 16 residues. CDR1 is ENHRY and CDR2 is SYGVKD in the germline V gene. The CDR3 coding sequence is TGTGCCATCAGTGAGGCGGGACAGGGTAACACCGGGGAGCTGTTTTTT. It translates to CAISEAGQGNTGELFF.

The chain couples TRBV28 to TRBJ2-7; 7 bases agree with TRBD1. The J segment lost 4 bases and the V segment lost 6 bases, leaving 6 bases of the junction unmatched. This CDR3 comprises 13 residues. Germline CDR1 MDHEN, CDR2 SYDVKM. The CDR3 DNA is TGTGCCAGCAGGAACAGGGGAACATACGAGCAGTACGTC. This sequence encodes CASRNRGTYEQYV.

The chain employs TRBV19 and TRBJ1-4; 9 bases fit TRBD1. V trimming: 8 bases; J trimming: 9 bases; junction bases outside the gene matches: 13. CDR1 is LNHDA and CDR2 is SQIVND in the germline V gene (reference sequence). This CDR3 has 15 residues. The CDR3 spells CASGSLPGQGQKLFF. The CDR3 DNA follows: TGTGCCAGTGGAAGCCTTCCGGGACAGGGTCAAAAACTGTTTTTT.

V usage is TRBV3-1 (or the pseudogene TRBV3-2) and J usage is TRBJ2-1; D unclear. The V gene's germline CDR1 is LGHDT and CDR2 YNNKEL (reference sequence). This CDR3 is 14 amino acids long. The V end lost 0 bases, the J end lost 4 bases, and 7 bases lay between the germline ends. CDR3 sequence reads: CASSQDPGYNEQFF. The CDR3 region has the DNA TGTGCCAGCAGCCAAGACCCCGGATACAATGAGCAGTTCTTC.

The V and J genes are TRBV6-5 and TRBJ1-4, with 7 bases aligning to TRBD1. V lost 4 bases, J lost 5 bases, and 4 bases stayed unmatched. This CDR3 contains 14 residues. Germline V gives CDR1 MNHEY, CDR2 SVGAGI. The CDR3: CASSSGGTNEKLFF. In DNA, the CDR3 is TGTGCCAGCAGTTCAGGGGGGACCAATGAAAAACTGTTTTTT.

The chain recombines TRBV27 with TRBJ2-1, with D possibly matching TRBD1 (5 bases). The length of the CDR3 is 13 residues. In germline, CDR1 is MNHEY, CDR2 SMNVEV (reference sequence). Trimming pared 5 bases from V and 4 bases from J, leaving 9 bases between. In DNA, the CDR3 is TGTGCCAGCAGTCTAGACAGTTACAATGAGCAGTTCTTC. Protein sequence: CASSLDSYNEQFF.

J is TRBJ1-5 and V is TRBV4-1, with 10 nucleotides matching TRBD1. The length of the CDR3 is 17 residues. CDR1 is MGHRA and CDR2 is YSYEKL in the germline V gene. Trimming cost V 4 bases and J 5 bases; bases outside gene matches: 11. CDR3 nucleotide sequence: TGCGCCAGCAGCCCCAAACCGGGACAGGGGACTTATCAGCCCCAGCATTTT. Protein: CASSPKPGQGTYQPQHF.

The chain uses TRBV6-4 and TRBJ1-1, with D hard to call. Germline-derived CDR1 and CDR2 are MRHNA and SNTAGT. CDR3 length: 13 amino acids. Deletions cut 8 bases from V and 2 bases from J, with 12 bases between. The DNA of the CDR3 is TGTGCCAGCGCGGTAGCAACCAACACTGAAGCTTTCTTT. This translates into CASAVATNTEAFF.

The V call is TRBV5-4, the J call TRBJ2-2, with a weak D call TRBD2 (5 bases). The CDR3 runs to 16 residues. V gave up 4 bases and J gave up 1 base, with 14 bases separating them. The germline gives CDR1 SGHNT, CDR2 YYREEE (reference sequence). The chain's CDR3 is CASSPEVFVNTGELFF. CDR3 nucleotides: TGTGCCAGCAGCCCGGAGGTCTTTGTGAACACCGGGGAGCTGTTTTTT.

This chain links TRBV2 with TRBJ2-7, with TRBD1 matching over 10 bases. Germline loops: CDR1 SNHLY, CDR2 FYNNEI. The V and J ends lost 5 bases and 6 bases, in that order; junction bases with no gene match: 7. CDR3 length: 14 amino acids. CDR3 sequence reads: CASSTDRGSGEQYV. CDR3 in DNA: TGTGCCAGCAGTACGGACAGGGGGAGCGGCGAGCAGTACGTC.

The chain is built from TRBV5-4 and TRBJ2-1, with 13 positions matching TRBD2. The length of the CDR3 is 16 residues. V trimming: 4 bases; J trimming: 2 bases; junction bases outside the gene matches: 3. The germline V gene has CDR1 SGHNT and CDR2 YYREEE (reference sequence). The CDR3 here is CASSPTSGGPYNEQFF. For the CDR3, the DNA is TGTGCCAGCAGCCCGACTAGCGGGGGGCCCTACAATGAGCAGTTCTTC.

J is TRBJ2-1 and V is TRBV5-1; 10 bases line up with TRBD1. The CDR3 length is 15 residues. V lost 0 bases, J lost 10 bases, and 7 bases stayed unmatched. The germline V gene encodes CDR1 SGHRS and CDR2 YFSETQ. CDR3 coding DNA: TGCGCCAGCAGCTTGGCCGGGACAGGGGAGGGAGAGCAGTTCTTC. This gives the protein CASSLAGTGEGEQFF.

This rearrangement joins TRBV15 to TRBJ2-3, with a possible D match to TRBD1 (6 bases). Germline values: CDR1 LNHNV, CDR2 YYDKDF (reference sequence). The CDR3 totals 15 residues. Trimming stripped 0 bases from V and 1 base from J, with 8 bases between. The CDR3 DNA reads as TGTGCCACCAGCAGAGAGGGGGCGGGCACAGATACGCAGTATTTT. Amino acids: CATSREGAGTDTQYF.